Below, 10 T cell receptor beta chains from the same sample are listed, as sequenced in a study of OX40 agonist ivuxolimab in advanced cancers. The repertoire was sequenced with immunoSEQ multiplex PCR; TCRdb's copy has only in-frame clones and lacks some. The sample contains around 70,000 clones, 85% of which appear only once. The sequenced sample was CD4+ or CD8+ T cells sorted from blood, obtained in a trial of the OX40 agonist ivuxolimab. The receptors here all came from an adult with an advanced solid tumor such as melanoma, head and neck, liver or kidney cancer.

The rearrangement uses TRBV6-5 and TRBJ1-1, with TRBD1 as a possible D gene (5 bases). The CDR3 is 13 amino acids. From germline, CDR1 is MNHEY and CDR2 SVGAGI. The CDR3 loop is CATSRTPGTEAFF. As DNA, the CDR3 is TGTGCGACCTCCAGGACACCTGGGACTGAAGCTTTCTTT.

V gene TRBV2 combines with J gene TRBJ1-2; no firm D call. With 2 bases removed from V and 7 bases from J, the gap between germline ends came to 17 bases. CDR1 SNHLY and CDR2 FYNNEI come from the germline V gene. This CDR3 spans 15 amino acids. The CDR3 bases are TGTGCCAGCAGTGAATTGACGCCGGAAGTGCGTGGCTACACCTTC. Translation gives CASSELTPEVRGYTF. The variable domain in full, completed from reference TRBV2 and TRBJ1-2, reads EPEVTQTPSHQVTQMGQEVILRCVPISNHLYFYWYRQILGQKVEFLVSFYNNEISEKSEIFDDQFSVERPDGSNFTLKIRSTKLEDSAMYFCASSELTPEVRGYTFGSGTRLTVV.

A single count supports this clone. This chain uses TRBV27 with TRBJ1-4; maybe TRBD1 (6 bases). The CDR3 covers 15 residues. CDR1 is MNHEY, CDR2 SMNVEV, per germline (reference sequence). Trimming stripped 6 bases from V and 1 base from J, with 12 bases between. CDR3 amino acids: CASRNRVLTNEKLFF. CDR3 nucleotide sequence: TGTGCCAGCAGAAACAGGGTATTAACTAATGAAAAACTGTTTTTT. Full variable domain (remainder filled in from reference TRBV27 and TRBJ1-4): EAQVTQNPRYLITVTGKKLTVTCSQNMNHEYMSWYRQDPGLGLRQIYYSMNVEVTDKGDVPEGYKVSRKEKRNFPLILESPSPNQTSLYFCASRNRVLTNEKLFFGSGTQLSVL.

The chain joins TRBV6-5 to TRBJ2-3; 9 bases match TRBD2. Germline CDR1 reads MNHEY; CDR2 reads SVGAGI. J was trimmed by 2 bases and V by 3 bases; bases with no gene match: 6. CDR3 length equals 16 residues. The CDR3 bases are TGTGCCAGCAGTTATCGAGGACTAGCGCTCACAGATACGCAGTATTTT. Amino acid sequence: CASSYRGLALTDTQYF.

The chain carries TRBV4-2 and TRBJ2-2; D call uncertain. This CDR3 has 13 residues. CDR1 and CDR2 (germline): LGHNA, YNFKEQ. The V end lost 5 bases, the J end lost 4 bases, and 8 bases lay between the germline ends. The CDR3 DNA sequence: TGTGCCAGCAGCGTAACCGGCACCGGGGAGCTGTTTTTT. Its protein product is CASSVTGTGELFF.

The V call is TRBV5-1, the J call TRBJ2-5; the D is unclear. V lost 4 bases, J lost 0 bases, and 13 bases lay in between. The CDR3 loop spans 15 amino acids. Germline-derived CDR1 and CDR2 are SGHRS and YFSETQ. The CDR3 region has the DNA TGCGCCAGCAGCCGCCTCAATTTGTACCAAGAGACCCAGTACTTC. Encoded protein: CASSRLNLYQETQYF.

In its sample, this clone was seen once. The sample carries other DNA sequences with the same CDR3. The rearrangement uses TRBV27 and TRBJ1-5; 7 bases fit TRBD1. V trimming: 5 bases; J trimming: 3 bases; junction bases outside the gene matches: 4. There are 14 residues in the CDR3. Germline V gene data show CDR1 as MNHEY and CDR2 as SMNVEV (reference sequence). The CDR3 nucleotides are TGTGCCAGCAGTCCGGGACAGTACAATCAGCCCCAGCATTTT. It codes for CASSPGQYNQPQHF.

This sequence joins TRBV7-2 and TRBJ2-5; 11 nucleotides line up with TRBD2. Per the germline V gene, CDR1 is SGHTA and CDR2 is FQGNSA. The length of the CDR3 is 15 residues. The trim removed 4 bases at V and 5 bases at J, leaving 6 bases unmatched. CDR3 sequence reads: CASSSLAGGGETQYF. CDR3 nucleotides: TGTGCCAGCAGCTCTCTAGCGGGGGGCGGGGAGACCCAGTACTTC.

The chain combines TRBV7-6 with TRBJ1-4, with D possibly being TRBD1 (5 bases). Germline V gene sequence: CDR1 SGHVS, CDR2 FNYEAQ. V was clipped by 4 bases and J by 7 bases, with 19 bases between them. The CDR3 is 16 residues long. The CDR3 sequence: CASSSTTGGRREKLFF. CDR3 bases: TGTGCCAGCAGCTCAACCACGGGGGGGAGGCGTGAAAAACTGTTTTTT.

Comments on this clone: Other DNA sequences within the sample encode an identical CDR3. This CDR3 is CASSLGQGAANEQFF. CDR3 DNA sequence: TGTGCCAGCAGCTTGGGACAGGGTGCAGCCAATGAGCAGTTCTTC. The chain has TRBV11-2 and TRBJ2-1, with 9 bases lining up with TRBD1. The CDR3 contains 15 residues. Trimming took 3 bases from V and 6 from J; bases not matched to a gene: 6. Per the germline V gene, CDR1 is SGHAT and CDR2 is FQNNGV.